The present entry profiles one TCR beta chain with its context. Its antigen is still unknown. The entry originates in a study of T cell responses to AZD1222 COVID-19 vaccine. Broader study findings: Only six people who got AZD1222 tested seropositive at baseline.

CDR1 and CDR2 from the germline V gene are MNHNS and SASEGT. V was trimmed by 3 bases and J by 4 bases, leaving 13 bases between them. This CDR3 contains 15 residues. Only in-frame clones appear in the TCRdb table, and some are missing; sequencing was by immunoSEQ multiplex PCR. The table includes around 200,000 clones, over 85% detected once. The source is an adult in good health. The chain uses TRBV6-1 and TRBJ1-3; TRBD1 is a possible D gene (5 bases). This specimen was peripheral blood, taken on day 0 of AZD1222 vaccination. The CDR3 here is CASSDQGPSGNTIYF. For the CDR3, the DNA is TGTGCCAGCAGTGATCAGGGCCCCAGCGGAAACACCATATATTTT.